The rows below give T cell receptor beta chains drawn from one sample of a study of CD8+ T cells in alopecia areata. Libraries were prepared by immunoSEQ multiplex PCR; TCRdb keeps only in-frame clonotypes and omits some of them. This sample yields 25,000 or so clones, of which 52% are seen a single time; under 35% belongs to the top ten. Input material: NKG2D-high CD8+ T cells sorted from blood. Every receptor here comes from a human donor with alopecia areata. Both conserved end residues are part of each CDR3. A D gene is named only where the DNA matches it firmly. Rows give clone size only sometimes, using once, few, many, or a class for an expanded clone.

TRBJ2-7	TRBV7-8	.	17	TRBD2	CASSFPDTSEGSYEQYF	TGTGCCAGCAGCTTCCCCGATACTAGCGAGGGGTCCTACGAGCAGTACTTC
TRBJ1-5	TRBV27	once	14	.	CASSLSSSNQPQHF	TGTGCCAGCAGTTTAAGCAGTAGCAATCAGCCCCAGCATTTT
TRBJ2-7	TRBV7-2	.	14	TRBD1	CASSSGTGVFEQYF	TGTGCCAGCAGCTCCGGGACAGGGGTTTTCGAGCAGTACTTC
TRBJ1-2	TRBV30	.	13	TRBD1	CAVPQGLAHGYTF	TGTGCCGTACCACAGGGGTTGGCTCATGGCTACACCTTC
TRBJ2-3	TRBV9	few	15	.	CASSTEGRSADTQYF	TGTGCCAGCAGCACAGAGGGACGTTCGGCAGATACGCAGTATTTT
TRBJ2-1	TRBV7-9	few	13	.	CASSLAASDEQFF	TGTGCCAGCAGCTTAGCGGCTAGCGATGAGCAGTTCTTC
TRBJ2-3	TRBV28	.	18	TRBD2	CASSLTLLTGGPEDTQYF	TGTGCCAGCAGTTTAACTCTCTTGACGGGAGGGCCAGAAGATACGCAGTATTTT
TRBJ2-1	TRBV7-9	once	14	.	CASSAIGLMLKQFF	TGTGCCAGCAGCGCCATAGGACTAATGCTGAAGCAGTTCTTC
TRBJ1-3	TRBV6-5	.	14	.	CASSYGSSGNTIYF	TGTGCCAGCAGTTACGGCAGCTCTGGAAACACCATATATTTT
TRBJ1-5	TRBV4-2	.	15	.	CASSQAYWRNQPQHF	TGTGCCAGCAGCCAAGCATACTGGCGCAATCAGCCCCAGCATTTT
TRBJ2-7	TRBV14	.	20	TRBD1	CASSQRTGTGGMYPGYEQYF	TGTGCCAGCAGCCAAAGAACCGGGACAGGGGGTATGTACCCGGGATACGAGCAGTACTTC
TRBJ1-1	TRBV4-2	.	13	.	CASSPVSNTEAFF	TGTGCCAGCAGCCCGGTGAGCAACACTGAAGCTTTCTTT
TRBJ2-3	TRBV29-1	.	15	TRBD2	CSVEDQGLDTDTQYF	TGCAGCGTTGAAGATCAGGGACTAGACACAGATACGCAGTATTTT
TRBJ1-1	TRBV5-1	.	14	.	CASSLNLSPTEAFF	TGCGCCAGCAGCTTAAACCTATCCCCTACTGAAGCTTTCTTT